These 9 T cell receptor beta chains originate from one sample sequenced in a study of STAT5B mutations in CD4+ large granular lymphocyte leukemia (dated by TCRdb to between 2020 and 2023). The library was prepared using the immunoSEQ multiplex PCR assay. TCRdb mirrors the immuneACCESS table, restricted to in-frame sequences. Some clones are absent from its copies; in checked studies, under half trace to an unresolved V gene, and the reason for the others is unknown. This sample gives tens of thousands of clones in total; roughly 72% of them show up just once. Approximately 0.29% of the sample is in the top ten clones. Specimen: CD4+ T cells from blood buffy coats. Source of these receptors: a human donor in good health.

The table lists this clone with a few counts. The J gene is TRBJ1-5, the V gene TRBV18; D uncertain. CDR3 size: 15 residues. Germline assignment: CDR1 KGHSH and CDR2 LQKENI. V was trimmed by 3 bases and J by 0 bases, leaving 9 bases between them. The CDR3: CASSPVRGSNQPQHF. The CDR3 DNA reads as TGTGCCAGCTCACCGGTCCGAGGTAGCAATCAGCCCCAGCATTTT.

This clone turned up a few times. This CDR3 is CAWSGDRGKRDTEAFF. In DNA form, the CDR3 reads TGTGCCTGGAGTGGGGACAGGGGGAAGAGGGACACTGAAGCTTTCTTT. The V gene is TRBV30, the J gene TRBJ1-1, with 11 nucleotides matching TRBD1. Germline CDR1 is GTSNPN and CDR2 is SVGIG (reference sequence). This CDR3 comprises 16 residues. With 1 base clipped from V and 3 bases from J, the junction kept 7 bases outside the gene matches.

The J gene is TRBJ1-4, the V gene TRBV6-6, with D unclear. This CDR3 is built from 12 residues. The ends were cut back, 2 bases at V and 7 bases at J, with 5 bases in the middle. In germline, CDR1 is MNHNY, CDR2 SVGAGI (reference sequence). In nucleotides, the CDR3 is TGTGCCAGCAGTTACGAGGGTGAAAAACTGTTTTTT. Translating it yields CASSYEGEKLFF.

This clone was seen a few times. Additional DNA sequences in this sample encode the identical CDR3. This chain links TRBV7-2 with TRBJ1-2; D is unresolved. Deletions cut 1 base from V and 4 bases from J, with 4 bases between. Germline V gives CDR1 SGHTA, CDR2 FQGNSA. The CDR3 loop spans 12 amino acids. CDR3 DNA sequence: TGTGCCAGCAGCTTAGGAGCCTATGGCTACACCTTC. Its protein is CASSLGAYGYTF.

This clone has only a few counts. The rearrangement joins TRBV11-3 to TRBJ2-6, with TRBD1 matching 9 bases. The CDR3 is made up of 20 amino acids. After removal of 5 bases from V and 0 bases from J, the junction contained 14 bases not matched to a gene. CDR1 and CDR2 from the germline V gene are SGHNT and YENEEA. The CDR3 coding sequence is TGTGCCAGCAGCCCAGGGACAGGGCCATTCTTAGACTCTGGGGCCAACGTCCTGACTTTC. This gives the protein CASSPGTGPFLDSGANVLTF.

The chain links TRBV2 to TRBJ1-5, with D maybe TRBD1 (6 bases). This CDR3 is 15 amino acids long. The V and J ends lost 1 base and 3 bases respectively, with 10 bases between them. Germline V gives CDR1 SNHLY, CDR2 FYNNEI. CDR3 DNA sequence: TGTGCCAGCAGTGAAGATGGACAGTTCAATCAGCCCCAGCATTTT. This gives the protein CASSEDGQFNQPQHF. Full variable domain (missing parts from reference TRBV2 and TRBJ1-5): EPEVTQTPSHQVTQMGQEVILRCVPISNHLYFYWYRQILGQKVEFLVSFYNNEISEKSEIFDDQFSVERPDGSNFTLKIRSTKLEDSAMYFCASSEDGQFNQPQHFGDGTRLSIL.

The chain couples TRBV18 to TRBJ2-3; 8 nucleotides match TRBD1. The trim removed 5 bases at V and 0 bases at J, leaving 7 bases unmatched. Per germline, CDR1 KGHSH and CDR2 LQKENI. The CDR3 length is 16 residues. The CDR3 here is CASSSTDRVSTDTQYF. CDR3 coding DNA: TGTGCCAGCTCATCAACGGACAGGGTGAGCACAGATACGCAGTATTTT.

This chain uses TRBV5-1 with TRBJ1-2, with a tentative D call TRBD1 (5 bases). Germline CDR1 reads SGHRS; CDR2 reads YFSETQ. The CDR3 totals 16 residues. The V end was cut by 0 bases, the J end by 8 bases, with 20 bases between. The CDR3, as DNA: TGCGCCAGCAGCTTGGCCCTAGGCCAGGGTGGAGAAGGCTACACCTTC. As protein: CASSLALGQGGEGYTF.

This clone appeared once. The chain is built from TRBV5-8 and TRBJ2-1, with D perhaps matching TRBD2 (5 bases). Germline loops: CDR1 SGHTS, CDR2 YDEGEE. The CDR3 length is 14 residues. V was shortened by 3 bases and J by 3 bases, with 10 bases between the two germline ends. As DNA, the CDR3 is TGTGCCAGCAGCTGGGCCGGGATCTACAATGAGCAGTTCTTC. Translation: CASSWAGIYNEQFF.